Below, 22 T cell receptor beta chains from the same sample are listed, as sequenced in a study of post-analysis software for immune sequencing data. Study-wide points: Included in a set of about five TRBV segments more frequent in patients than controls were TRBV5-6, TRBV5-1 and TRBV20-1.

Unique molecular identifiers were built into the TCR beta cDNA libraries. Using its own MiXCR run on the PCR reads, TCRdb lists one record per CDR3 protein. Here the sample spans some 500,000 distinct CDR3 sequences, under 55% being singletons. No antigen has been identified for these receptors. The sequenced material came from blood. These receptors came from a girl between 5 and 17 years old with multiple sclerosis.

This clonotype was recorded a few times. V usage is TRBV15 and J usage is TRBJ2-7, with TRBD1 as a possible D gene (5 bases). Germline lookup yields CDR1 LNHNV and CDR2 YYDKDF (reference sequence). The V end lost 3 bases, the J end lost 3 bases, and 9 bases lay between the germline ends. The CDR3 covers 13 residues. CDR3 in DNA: TGTGCCACCAGCAGCGACAGAAACTACGAGCAGTACTTC. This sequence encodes CATSSDRNYEQYF.

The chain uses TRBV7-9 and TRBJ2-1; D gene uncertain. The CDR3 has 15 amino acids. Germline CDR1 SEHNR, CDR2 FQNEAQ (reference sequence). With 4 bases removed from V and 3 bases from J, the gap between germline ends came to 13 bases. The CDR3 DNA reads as TGTGCCAGCAGCTCACAGCTGGGCGGCTACAATGAGCAGTTCTTC. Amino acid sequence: CASSSQLGGYNEQFF.

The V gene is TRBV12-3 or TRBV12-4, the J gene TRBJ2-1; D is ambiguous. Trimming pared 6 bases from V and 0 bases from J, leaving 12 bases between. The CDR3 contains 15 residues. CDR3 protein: CASSLKVSSYNEQFF. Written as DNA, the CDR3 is TGTGCCAGCAGCCTGAAGGTCAGCTCCTACAATGAGCAGTTCTTC.

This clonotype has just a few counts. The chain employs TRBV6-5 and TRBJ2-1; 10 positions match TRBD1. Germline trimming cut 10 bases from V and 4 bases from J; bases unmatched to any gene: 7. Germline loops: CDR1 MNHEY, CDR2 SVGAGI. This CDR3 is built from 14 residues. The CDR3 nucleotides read TGTGCCACCGGATGGGGACAGGGGTACAATGAGCAGTTCTTC. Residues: CATGWGQGYNEQFF.

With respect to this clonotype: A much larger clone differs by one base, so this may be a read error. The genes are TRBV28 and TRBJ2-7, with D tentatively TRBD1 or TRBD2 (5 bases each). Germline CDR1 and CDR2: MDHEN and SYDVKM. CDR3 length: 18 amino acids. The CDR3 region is CAGSGGPTGASPLYEQYF. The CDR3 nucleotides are TGTGCCGGCAGTGGGGGACCAACCGGGGCTTCCCCTCTCTACGAGCAGTACTTC. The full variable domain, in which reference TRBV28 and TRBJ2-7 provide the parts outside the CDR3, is DVKVTQSSRYLVKRTGEKVFLECVQDMDHENMFWYRQDPGLGLRLIYFSYDVKMKEKGDIPEGYSVSREKKERFSLILESASTNQTSMYLCAGSGGPTGASPLYEQYFGPGTRLTVT.

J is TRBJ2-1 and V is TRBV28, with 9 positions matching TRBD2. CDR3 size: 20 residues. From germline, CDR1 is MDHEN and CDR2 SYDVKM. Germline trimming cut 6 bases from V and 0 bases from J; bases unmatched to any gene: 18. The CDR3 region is CASSPLTSGTSRSSYNEQFF. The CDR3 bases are TGTGCCAGCAGCCCTTTAACATCCGGGACTAGCCGTAGCTCCTACAATGAGCAGTTCTTC.

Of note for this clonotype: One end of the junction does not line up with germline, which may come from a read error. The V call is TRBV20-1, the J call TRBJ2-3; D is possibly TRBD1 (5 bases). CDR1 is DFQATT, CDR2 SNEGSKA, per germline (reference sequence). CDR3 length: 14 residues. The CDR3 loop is CSARPLATTGTQYF. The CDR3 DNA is TGCAGTGCTAGGCCCCTCGCCACCACAGGTACGCAGTATTTT.

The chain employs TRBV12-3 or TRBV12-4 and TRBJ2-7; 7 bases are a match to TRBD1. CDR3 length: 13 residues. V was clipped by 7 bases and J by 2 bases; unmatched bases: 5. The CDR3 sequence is CASTDRDTYEQYF. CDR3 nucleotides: TGTGCCAGCACCGACAGGGACACCTACGAGCAGTACTTC.

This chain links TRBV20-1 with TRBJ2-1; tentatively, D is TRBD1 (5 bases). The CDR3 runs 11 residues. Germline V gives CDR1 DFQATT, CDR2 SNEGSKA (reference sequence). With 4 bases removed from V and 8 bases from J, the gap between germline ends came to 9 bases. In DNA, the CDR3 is TGCAGTGCTATGGACAACCATGAGCAGTTCTTC. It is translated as CSAMDNHEQFF.

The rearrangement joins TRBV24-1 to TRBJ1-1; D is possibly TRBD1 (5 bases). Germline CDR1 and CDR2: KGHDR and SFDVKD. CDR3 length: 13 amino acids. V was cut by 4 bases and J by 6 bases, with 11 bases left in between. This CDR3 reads CATSEFGGAEAFF. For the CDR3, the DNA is TGTGCCACCAGTGAATTCGGGGGGGCTGAAGCTTTCTTT.

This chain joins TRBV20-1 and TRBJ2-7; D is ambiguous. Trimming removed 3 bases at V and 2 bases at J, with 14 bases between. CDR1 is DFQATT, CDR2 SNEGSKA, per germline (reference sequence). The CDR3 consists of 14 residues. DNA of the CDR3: TGCAGTGCTAGCCCCTCAGGCTTAACCTACGAGCAGTACTTC. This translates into CSASPSGLTYEQYF.

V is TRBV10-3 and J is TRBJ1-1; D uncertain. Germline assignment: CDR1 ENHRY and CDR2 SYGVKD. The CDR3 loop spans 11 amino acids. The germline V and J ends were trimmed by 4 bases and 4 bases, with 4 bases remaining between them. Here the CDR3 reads CAISGSTEAFF. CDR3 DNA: TGTGCCATCAGTGGGAGCACTGAAGCTTTCTTT.

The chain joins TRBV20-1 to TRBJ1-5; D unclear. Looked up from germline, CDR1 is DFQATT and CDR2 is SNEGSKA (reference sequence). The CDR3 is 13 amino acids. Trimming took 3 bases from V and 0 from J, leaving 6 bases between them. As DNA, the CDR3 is TGCAGTGCTAGTCGGGGTAGCAATCAGCCCCAGCATTTT. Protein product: CSASRGSNQPQHF.

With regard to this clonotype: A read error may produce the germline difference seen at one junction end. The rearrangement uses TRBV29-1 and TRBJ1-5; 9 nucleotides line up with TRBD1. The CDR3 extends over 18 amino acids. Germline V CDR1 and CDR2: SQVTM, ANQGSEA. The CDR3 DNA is TGCAGCGTTGAAGTCGGATCTACAGGGGGCTATAGCAATCAGCCTCAGCATTTT. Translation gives CSVEVGSTGGYSNQPQHF.

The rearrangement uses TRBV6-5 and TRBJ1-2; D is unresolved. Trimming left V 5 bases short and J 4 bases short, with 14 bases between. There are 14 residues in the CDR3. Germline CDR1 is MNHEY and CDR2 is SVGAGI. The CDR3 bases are TGTGCCAGCAGTCTTCTTCCCTTCCGCTATGGCTACACCTTC. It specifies CASSLLPFRYGYTF.

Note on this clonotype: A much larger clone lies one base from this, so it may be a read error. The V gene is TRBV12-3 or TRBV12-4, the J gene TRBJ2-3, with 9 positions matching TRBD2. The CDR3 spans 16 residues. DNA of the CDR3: TGTGCCAGCAGTTTAGCAGCGGGAGGTCTCACAGATATGCAGTATTTT. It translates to CASSLAAGGLTDMQYF.

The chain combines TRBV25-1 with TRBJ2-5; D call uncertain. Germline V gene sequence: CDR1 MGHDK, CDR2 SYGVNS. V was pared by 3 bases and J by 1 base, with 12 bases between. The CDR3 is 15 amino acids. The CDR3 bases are TGTGCCAGCAGTGACAATGGACCGGTCCAAGAGACCCAGTACTTC. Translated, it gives CASSDNGPVQETQYF.

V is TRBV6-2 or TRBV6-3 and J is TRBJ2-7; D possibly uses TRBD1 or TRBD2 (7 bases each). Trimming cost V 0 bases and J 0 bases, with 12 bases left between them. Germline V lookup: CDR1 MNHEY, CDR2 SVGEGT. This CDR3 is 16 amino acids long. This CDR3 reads CASSYSAGQISYEQYF. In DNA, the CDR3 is TGTGCCAGCAGTTACTCAGCGGGACAGATCTCCTACGAGCAGTACTTC.

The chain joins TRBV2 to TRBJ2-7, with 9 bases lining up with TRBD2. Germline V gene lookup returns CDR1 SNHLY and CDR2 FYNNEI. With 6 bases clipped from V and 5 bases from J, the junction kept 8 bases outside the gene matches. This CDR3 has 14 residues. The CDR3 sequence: CASSHLAGYNEQYF. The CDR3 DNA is TGTGCCAGCAGCCATCTAGCGGGATATAACGAGCAGTACTTC.

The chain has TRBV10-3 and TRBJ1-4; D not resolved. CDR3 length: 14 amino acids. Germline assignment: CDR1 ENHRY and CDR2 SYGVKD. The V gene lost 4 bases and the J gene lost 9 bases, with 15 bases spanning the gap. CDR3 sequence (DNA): TGTGCCATCAGTGCGGACGCCTTGGGGAAAAAACTGTTTTTT. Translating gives CAISADALGKKLFF.

The CDR3: CASSRDRKTYEQYF. As DNA, the CDR3 is TGTGCCAGCAGCCGGGACAGGAAGACCTACGAGCAGTACTTC. The chain carries TRBV7-9 and TRBJ2-7; 8 bases line up with TRBD1. Germline V gene sequence: CDR1 SEHNR, CDR2 FQNEAQ (reference sequence). The CDR3 totals 14 residues. V gave up 5 bases and J gave up 2 bases; unmatched junction bases: 5. The full variable domain, in which reference TRBV7-9 and TRBJ2-7 provide the parts outside the CDR3, is DTGVSQNPRHKITKRGQNVTFRCDPISEHNRLYWYRQTLGQGPEFLTYFQNEAQLEKSRLLSDRFSAERPKGSFSTLEIQRTEQGDSAMYLCASSRDRKTYEQYFGPGTRLTVT.

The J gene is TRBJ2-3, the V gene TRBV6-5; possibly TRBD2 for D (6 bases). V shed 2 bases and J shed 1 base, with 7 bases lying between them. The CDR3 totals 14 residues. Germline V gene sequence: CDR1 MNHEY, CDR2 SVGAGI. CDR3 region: CASSYKRGTDTQYF. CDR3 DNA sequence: TGTGCCAGCAGTTACAAGCGGGGCACAGATACGCAGTATTTT.